This passage covers 8 T cell receptor beta chains from one sample sequenced in a study of Ad26.COV2.S vaccination and SARS-CoV-2 variants. The assay was immunoSEQ multiplex PCR, and TCRdb's table has in-frame clones only and misses some. The data show more than 350,000 clones, with approximately 90% seen just once and approximately 12% held by the top ten. Treatment described: roughly 18 received Ad26.COV2.S at low or high dose, single or two shots; several received placebo; per-sample allocation not given. Day 63 after the first injection of vaccine or placebo was the sampling time. The source material was peripheral blood, sampled in a trial of Ad26.COV2.S vaccine versus placebo. The receptors come from a person aged 18-60 years who received the Ad26.COV2.S COVID-19 vaccine or a placebo.

The chain recombines TRBV29-1 with TRBJ2-3; D is possibly TRBD1 (5 bases). With 0 bases removed from V and 0 bases from J, the gap between germline ends came to 13 bases. The CDR3 covers 16 residues. The germline V gene encodes CDR1 SQVTM and CDR2 ANQGSEA. The CDR3 bases are TGCAGCGTTGAAGAGGACGGCAGGGCAAGCACAGATACGCAGTATTTT. Amino acid sequence: CSVEEDGRASTDTQYF.

J is TRBJ2-3 and V is TRBV6-5, with D perhaps being TRBD1 or TRBD2 (5 bases each). CDR3 size: 14 residues. CDR1 is MNHEY and CDR2 is SVGAGI in the germline V gene. V lost 7 bases and J lost 3, with 14 bases in between. The CDR3 DNA follows: TGTGCCAGCAAGGCGGGCAGGGCAACAGATACGCAGTATTTT. Its protein product is CASKAGRATDTQYF.

The chain joins TRBV5-1 to TRBJ2-1; 7 bases line up with TRBD2. The V gene end was trimmed by 1 base and the J gene end by 6 bases; junction bases not matched to a gene: 1. Germline CDR1 SGHRS, CDR2 YFSETQ. This CDR3 is 13 amino acids long. In DNA, the CDR3 is TGCGCCAGCAGCTTGTGGGAGGGCAATGAGCAGTTCTTC. It codes for CASSLWEGNEQFF.

V gene TRBV15 combines with J gene TRBJ2-7; TRBD1 agrees at 9 bases. CDR3 length: 15 residues. After removal of 1 base from V and 5 bases from J, the junction contained 6 bases not matched to a gene. Germline V lookup: CDR1 LNHNV, CDR2 YYDKDF (reference sequence). CDR3 protein: CATSRGGTGRNEQYF. The CDR3 DNA reads TGTGCCACCAGCAGAGGAGGGACAGGGAGGAACGAGCAGTACTTC.

The rearrangement joins TRBV11-2 to TRBJ2-7; D gene unclear. Germline V gives CDR1 SGHAT, CDR2 FQNNGV. With 4 bases removed from V and 3 bases from J, the gap between germline ends came to 7 bases. The CDR3 extends over 12 amino acids. CDR3 in amino acids: CASSSLDYEQYF. The DNA of the CDR3 is TGTGCCAGCAGCTCTCTAGACTACGAGCAGTACTTC.

This chain links TRBV24-1 with TRBJ2-5; tentatively, D is TRBD2 (6 bases). V lost 7 bases and J lost 4, with 15 bases in between. The CDR3 totals 14 residues. Germline CDR1 KGHDR, CDR2 SFDVKD. CDR3 nucleotides: TGTGCCACCAGGGAGGGACCAGGGAGAGAGACCCAGTACTTC. It yields the protein CATREGPGRETQYF.

The chain combines TRBV30 with TRBJ2-4; 11 positions agree with TRBD2. Losses at the gene ends were 2 bases for V and 2 bases for J; bases not matched to a gene: 11. Germline CDR1 reads GTSNPN; CDR2 reads SVGIG (reference sequence). This CDR3 spans 18 amino acids. CDR3 in amino acids: CAWSNSGRAFNSKNIQYF. As DNA, the CDR3 is TGTGCCTGGAGTAATAGCGGGAGGGCCTTTAATTCCAAAAACATTCAGTACTTC.

The rearrangement links TRBV9 to TRBJ2-7, with 7 bases matching TRBD2. The junction had 9 bases not matched to a gene; V was cut back by 4 bases and J by 2 bases. Germline V gene data show CDR1 as SGDLS and CDR2 as YYNGEE. The CDR3 length is 15 residues. The CDR3 loop is CASSPYSSGPYEQYF. CDR3 sequence (DNA): TGTGCCAGCAGCCCCTATTCTAGCGGTCCCTACGAGCAGTACTTC.